These T cell receptor beta chains were read from a single sample in a study of OX40 agonist ivuxolimab in advanced cancers. Profiling relied on immunoSEQ multiplex PCR, and the TCRdb table lists in-frame clones only, not all of them. This sample has about 53,000 clones; approximately 83% occur once, and the top ten carry around 1.6%. Sequenced here: CD4+ or CD8+ T cells sorted from blood, sampled in a trial of the OX40 agonist ivuxolimab. All receptors come from an adult with an advanced solid tumor such as melanoma, head and neck, liver or kidney cancer. Both conserved end residues are part of each CDR3. A D gene is named only where the DNA matches it firmly. Not all rows give a size; the values are once, few, many and, for expanded clones, a class.

CDR3 protein	CDR3 DNA	V gene	J gene	D gene	clone size
CASSLGGVPYNEQFF	TGTGCCAGCAGCCTGGGGGGGGTACCCTACAATGAGCAGTTCTTC	TRBV6-1	TRBJ2-1	TRBD2	few
CASSLQDGNTGELFF	TGTGCCAGCAGCCTTCAGGACGGGAACACCGGGGAGCTGTTTTTT	TRBV14	TRBJ2-2	.	.
CASSVTSGSDTQYF	TGTGCCAGCAGCGTGACTAGCGGGAGTGATACCCAGTACTTC	TRBV7-8	TRBJ2-5	TRBD2	.
CASTRTSGGLKETQYF	TGTGCCAGTACTCGGACTAGCGGGGGTTTAAAAGAGACCCAGTACTTC	TRBV19	TRBJ2-5	TRBD2	.
CASSAQIQGTNEQFF	TGTGCCAGCAGCGCCCAGATTCAGGGAACGAATGAGCAGTTCTTC	TRBV9	TRBJ2-1	.	.
CASSPEVKTQYF	TGTGCCAGCAGCCCAGAGGTCAAGACCCAGTACTTC	TRBV11-2	TRBJ2-5	.	.
CASSLGTGTDTQYF	TGCGCCAGCAGCTTAGGGACGGGCACAGATACGCAGTATTTT	TRBV5-1	TRBJ2-3	.	.
CASSLDRGNEQYF	TGTGCTAGCAGCTTGGACAGGGGCAACGAGCAGTACTTC	TRBV11-2	TRBJ2-7	TRBD1	.
CSVEMGDEKLFF	TGCAGCGTTGAGATGGGGGATGAAAAACTGTTTTTT	TRBV29-1	TRBJ1-4	.	.
CASSITSGRTDTQYF	TGTGCCAGTAGTATAACTAGCGGGAGAACAGATACGCAGTATTTT	TRBV19	TRBJ2-3	TRBD2	.
CASSLDSSYNEQFF	TGCGCCAGCAGCTTAGATAGCTCCTACAATGAGCAGTTCTTC	TRBV5-1	TRBJ2-1	.	.
CASRGARQGWTEAFF	TGTGCCAGTAGGGGCGCACGACAGGGGTGGACTGAAGCTTTCTTT	TRBV19	TRBJ1-1	TRBD1	.
CASSYMEVHQPQHF	TGTGCCAGCAGTTATATGGAGGTTCATCAGCCCCAGCATTTT	TRBV6-6	TRBJ1-5	.	.
CASSSGTEGRQPQHF	TGTGCCAGCAGTTCCGGGACAGAAGGGCGTCAGCCCCAGCATTTT	TRBV6-1	TRBJ1-5	TRBD1	.
CASGPADYRRETQYF	TGTGCCAGCGGACCAGCTGATTACCGCCGGGAGACCCAGTACTTC	TRBV19	TRBJ2-5	.	.